The 27 T cell receptor beta chains listed next were all sequenced from one sample in a study of CD8 T cells in ankylosing spondylitis. One entry per CDR3 protein, called by TCRdb with MiXCR from the 5' RACE reads. The table shows about 340,000 distinct CDR3 sequences, with around 15% occurring only once. The material sequenced was blood, either unsorted or a sorted T cell fraction (not recorded which). The source is a male donor with ankylosing spondylitis or in good health (not recorded which).

There are a few counts of this clonotype. This chain uses TRBV29-1 with TRBJ1-1; D remains ambiguous. The V and J ends lost 7 bases and 2 bases respectively, with 14 bases between them. Per germline, CDR1 SQVTM and CDR2 ANQGSEA. This CDR3 spans 13 amino acids. CDR3 sequence (DNA): TGCAGCGGGCTCAAGGTGTACAACACTGAAGCTTTCTTT. Residues: CSGLKVYNTEAFF.

This clonotype was seen a handful of times. The gene calls are TRBV7-6 and TRBJ1-1; TRBD1 matches 8 bases. Germline assignment: CDR1 SGHVS and CDR2 FNYEAQ. The CDR3 has 15 residues. The junction had 5 bases not matched to a gene; V was cut back by 4 bases and J by 1 base. The CDR3 DNA follows: TGTGCCAGCAGCTCTACCGGGACAGGGAACACTGAAGCTTTCTTT. Translation gives CASSSTGTGNTEAFF.

V gene TRBV3-1 combines with J gene TRBJ1-1; D unclear. CDR1 and CDR2 from the germline V gene are LGHDT and YNNKEL (reference sequence). CDR3 length: 14 amino acids. V lost 0 bases and J 1 base, leaving 6 bases between the germline ends. The CDR3 protein is CASSQDWGNTEAFF. CDR3 sequence (DNA): TGTGCCAGCAGCCAAGATTGGGGGAACACTGAAGCTTTCTTT.

There are many counts of this clonotype. The chain carries TRBV29-1 and TRBJ1-1; 7 bases line up with TRBD1. The CDR3 runs to 13 residues. J lost 1 base, V lost 4 bases, and 3 bases had no gene match. Germline-derived CDR1 and CDR2 are SQVTM and ANQGSEA. The CDR3 protein is CSVGTGGNTEAFF. The CDR3 DNA reads TGCAGCGTTGGGACAGGAGGGAACACTGAAGCTTTCTTT.

This clonotype has more than one count but fewer than ten. This rearrangement joins TRBV7-2 to TRBJ1-6, with D perhaps matching TRBD1 (5 bases). The CDR3 is 14 residues long. V was clipped by 1 base and J by 9 bases, with 10 bases between them. Germline lookup yields CDR1 SGHTA and CDR2 FQGNSA. The CDR3 DNA reads TGTGCCAGCAGCTTAGGAGGGGCCGGTTCACCCCTCCACTTT. Protein product: CASSLGGAGSPLHF.

CDR3 bases: TGTGCCAGCAATTCCGGGGGGTATGGGCAGTTCTTC. Protein product: CASNSGGYGQFF. This sequence joins TRBV12-3 or TRBV12-4 and TRBJ2-1, with 7 bases identical to TRBD2. This CDR3 region has 12 residues. The ends lost 7 bases at V and 12 bases at J; junction bases unmatched: 9.

Of note for this clonotype: At one end the junction does not follow the germline gene, possibly because of a read error. The chain couples TRBV14 to TRBJ2-5; 7 nucleotides line up with TRBD1. CDR3 length: 12 amino acids. The germline gives CDR1 SGHDN, CDR2 FVKESK. In DNA form, the CDR3 reads TGTACCAGCAGGGGGTTCCAAGAGACCCAGTACTTC. Translated, it gives CTSRGFQETQYF. The full variable domain, completed using reference TRBV14 and TRBJ2-5, is EAGVTQFPSHSVIEKGQTVTLRCDPISGHDNLYWYRRVMGKEIKFLLHFVKESKQDESGMPNNRFLAERTGGTYSTLKVQPAELEDSGVYFCTSRGFQETQYFGPGTRLLVL.

This chain joins TRBV15 and TRBJ2-3; D ambiguous. Trimming removed 0 bases from V and 6 bases from J, with 4 bases in between. Germline assignment: CDR1 LNHNV and CDR2 YYDKDF (reference sequence). The CDR3 loop spans 12 amino acids. The CDR3 region has the DNA TGTGCCACCAGCAGAGATGAGGATACGCAGTATTTT. Protein sequence: CATSRDEDTQYF.

V and J are TRBV4-2 and TRBJ2-3, with D possibly matching TRBD1 (5 bases). The CDR3 is 16 residues long. In germline, CDR1 is LGHNA, CDR2 YNFKEQ. Trimming left V 5 bases short and J 0 bases short, with 15 bases between. CDR3 sequence (DNA): TGTGCCAGCAGCGAAAGACCACAGGCTAGCACAGATACGCAGTATTTT. Translation gives CASSERPQASTDTQYF.

This rearrangement joins TRBV7-8 to TRBJ2-7, with 7 bases aligning to TRBD2. Germline V CDR1 and CDR2: SGHVS, FQNEAQ. The CDR3 length is 15 residues. J lost 7 bases, V lost 4 bases, and 13 bases had no gene match. As DNA, the CDR3 is TGTGCCAGCAGCTCGGGCCGGGGGGAGGAGTGTGAGCAGTACTTC. It encodes CASSSGRGEECEQYF.

This clonotype was seen a few times. The genes are TRBV20-1 and TRBJ2-7; 8 nucleotides align to TRBD2. The V gene's germline CDR1 is DFQATT and CDR2 SNEGSKA (reference sequence). The CDR3 is 14 amino acids. Trimming took 6 bases from V and 0 from J; bases not matched to a gene: 7. DNA of the CDR3: TGCAGTGCGAATTTAGCGGGGAACTCCTACGAGCAGTACTTC. Amino acids: CSANLAGNSYEQYF.

The chain couples TRBV6-5 to TRBJ2-2; no clear D gene. With 3 bases removed from V and 6 bases from J, the gap between germline ends came to 14 bases. Per germline, CDR1 MNHEY and CDR2 SVGAGI. The CDR3 is 15 residues long. This CDR3 is CASSYGTHGPGELFF. CDR3 DNA: TGTGCCAGCAGTTATGGTACCCACGGGCCCGGGGAGCTGTTTTTT.

This clonotype was detected only a few times. The genes are TRBV20-1 and TRBJ1-1; D may be TRBD1 (6 bases). Trimming cost V 0 bases and J 10 bases, with 12 bases left between them. Germline CDR1 DFQATT, CDR2 SNEGSKA (reference sequence). CDR3 size: 12 residues. DNA for the CDR3: TGCAGTGCTAGAGATCCGGGGGCGCGAGCTTTCTTT. Protein sequence: CSARDPGARAFF.

This rearrangement joins TRBV5-1 to TRBJ2-1; D remains ambiguous. The germline V and J ends were trimmed by 0 bases and 2 bases, with 9 bases remaining between them. Per the germline V gene, CDR1 is SGHRS and CDR2 is YFSETQ. The length of the CDR3 is 15 residues. CDR3 region: CASSLGSEAYNEQFF. CDR3 nucleotides: TGCGCCAGCAGCTTGGGGAGCGAGGCCTACAATGAGCAGTTCTTC.

This clonotype was found a few times. DNA for the CDR3: TGTGCCAGCAGCCACGGGGGGCCCTACGAGCAGTACTTC. Translating it yields CASSHGGPYEQYF. This chain links TRBV3-1 with TRBJ2-7; tentatively, D is TRBD2 (7 bases). V dropped 3 bases and J dropped 2 bases, with 8 bases sitting between them. The CDR3 consists of 13 residues. From germline, CDR1 is LGHDT and CDR2 YNNKEL (reference sequence).

This clonotype was detected a few times. The genes are TRBV5-6 and TRBJ1-2; D gene unclear. Looked up from germline, CDR1 is SGHDT and CDR2 is YYEEEE. With 9 bases removed from V and 4 bases from J, the gap between germline ends came to 13 bases. This CDR3 comprises 12 residues. The CDR3 loop is CATTDRSYGYTF. In DNA, the CDR3 is TGTGCCACCACGGACCGTTCCTATGGCTACACCTTC.

Only a few counts were recorded for this clonotype. The chain combines TRBV4-2 with TRBJ2-7; TRBD2 matches 10 bases. The length of the CDR3 is 16 residues. J gave up 2 bases and V 4 bases, and 8 bases lay outside the gene matches. Looked up from germline, CDR1 is LGHNA and CDR2 is YNFKEQ. The CDR3 sequence is CASSRASGRDPYEQYF. The CDR3 DNA follows: TGTGCCAGCAGCCGAGCTAGCGGGAGAGACCCCTACGAGCAGTACTTC.

This sequence joins TRBV27 and TRBJ2-6; TRBD1 aligns across 8 bases. CDR1 and CDR2 from the germline V gene are MNHEY and SMNVEV (reference sequence). V lost 6 bases and J lost 0; bases outside the gene matches: 7. The CDR3 sequence is 17 residues long. The CDR3 nucleotides read TGTGCCAGCAGGCAGGGGGCCCTACTCTCTGGGGCCAACGTCCTGACTTTC. This translates into CASRQGALLSGANVLTF. The whole variable domain, filled in from reference TRBV27 and TRBJ2-6, reads EAQVTQNPRYLITVTGKKLTVTCSQNMNHEYMSWYRQDPGLGLRQIYYSMNVEVTDKGDVPEGYKVSRKEKRNFPLILESPSPNQTSLYFCASRQGALLSGANVLTFGAGSRLTVL.

This clonotype was detected many times. The J gene is TRBJ2-2, the V gene TRBV6-5; no definite D call. V lost 0 bases to trimming and J lost 5 bases, with 7 bases between them. CDR3 length: 14 amino acids. Germline V lookup: CDR1 MNHEY, CDR2 SVGAGI. The CDR3 nucleotides read TGTGCCAGCAGTTACTCAAGAGGAACCGGGGAGCTGTTTTTT. The encoded protein is CASSYSRGTGELFF.

This clonotype was seen only a few times. This sequence joins TRBV5-1 and TRBJ2-3; 16 nucleotides align to TRBD2. J lost 1 base, V lost 3 bases, and 2 bases had no gene match. Per germline, CDR1 SGHRS and CDR2 YFSETQ. The CDR3 runs to 17 residues. CDR3 region: CASSSGLAGGRTDTQYF. CDR3 bases: TGCGCCAGCAGCTCGGGACTAGCGGGAGGGCGCACAGATACGCAGTATTTT.

This clonotype was detected a few times. The chain carries TRBV7-8 and TRBJ2-4, with unresolved D. With 2 bases removed from V and 0 bases from J, the gap between germline ends came to 14 bases. CDR1 and CDR2 (germline): SGHVS, FQNEAQ. This CDR3 has 17 residues. The CDR3 region has the DNA TGTGCCAGCAGCTTAAGGGCATCCACCGCAGCCAAAAACATTCAGTACTTC. It specifies CASSLRASTAAKNIQYF.

Only a few counts were recorded for this clonotype. The chain employs TRBV29-1 and TRBJ1-1; D may be TRBD1 (6 bases). Germline lookup yields CDR1 SQVTM and CDR2 ANQGSEA. This CDR3 comprises 13 residues. The V and J ends lost 8 bases and 1 base respectively, with 14 bases between them. DNA for the CDR3: TGCAGCATGACAGGAACGGCGAACACTGAAGCTTTCTTT. Its protein is CSMTGTANTEAFF.

The CDR3 spells CASSPSVQGQYF. In nucleotides, the CDR3 is TGTGCCAGCAGCCCAAGTGTACAGGGTCAGTACTTC. The chain employs TRBV3-1 and TRBJ2-5, with D maybe TRBD1 (6 bases). CDR3 length: 12 amino acids. Trimming pared 4 bases from V and 11 bases from J, leaving 14 bases between. From germline, CDR1 is LGHDT and CDR2 YNNKEL (reference sequence).

The rearrangement joins TRBV4-1 to TRBJ2-7; TRBD2 is a possible D gene (6 bases). The CDR3 is 16 amino acids. Germline CDR1 MGHRA, CDR2 YSYEKL. Trimming cost V 4 bases and J 0 bases, with 16 bases left between them. The CDR3 sequence is CASSPGSGTGSYEQYF. Here the CDR3 DNA reads TGCGCCAGCAGCCCAGGTTCAGGGACTGGCTCCTACGAGCAGTACTTC.

This clonotype has at least ten counts. The chain links TRBV5-1 to TRBJ1-2; TRBD1 is a possible D gene (6 bases). V lost 9 bases and J 4 bases, leaving 19 bases between the germline ends. Per germline, CDR1 SGHRS and CDR2 YFSETQ. The CDR3 consists of 14 residues. The CDR3 DNA is TGCGCCACCGCCACCGGACAGAGCGTCTATGGCTACACCTTC. Its protein is CATATGQSVYGYTF.

The CDR3 here is CASSLRGVNTEAFF. The CDR3 DNA follows: TGTGCCAGCAGTTTGAGGGGGGTAAACACTGAAGCTTTCTTT. This chain joins TRBV12-3 or TRBV12-4 and TRBJ1-1, with D maybe TRBD1 (6 bases). This CDR3 region has 14 residues. Trimming took 3 bases from V and 2 from J, leaving 10 bases between them.

This clonotype was picked up many times. The genes are TRBV5-1 and TRBJ1-2; 7 bases line up with TRBD1. The CDR3 length is 13 residues. After removal of 4 bases from V and 6 bases from J, the junction contained 6 bases not matched to a gene. Per germline, CDR1 SGHRS and CDR2 YFSETQ. CDR3 loop: CASSPTGDNGYTF. The CDR3 DNA sequence: TGCGCCAGCAGCCCCACAGGGGATAATGGCTACACCTTC.